Listed below are T cell receptor beta chains from one sample, sequenced in a study of blood T cell repertoires in COVID-19. The protocol was immunoSEQ multiplex PCR, while the TCRdb copy is restricted to in-frame clones and leaves out a portion. The sample comprises approximately 260,000 clones, roughly 83% of which are singletons, and around 9.6% rests with the top ten. The material sequenced was peripheral blood. These receptors were taken from a woman over 75 with acute or convalescent COVID-19. Both conserved end residues are part of each CDR3. The D gene is left open where the match is weak. Clone size appears in some rows only: once, few, many, or a class for an expanded clone.

d_call	clone_size	v_call	j_call	cdr3_nt	cdr3_aa
.	.	TRBV3-1/TRBV3-2	TRBJ1-1	TGTGCCAGCAGCCAAGGAGGAGGGAGAGCTTTCTTT	CASSQGGGRAFF
TRBD1	.	TRBV18	TRBJ2-7	TGTGCCAGCTCACCTCCGGGACAGGGGGGATACGAGCAGTACTTC	CASSPPGQGGYEQYF
TRBD1	.	TRBV28	TRBJ2-7	TGTGCCAGCAGTTCGACAGGGAGCTCCTACGAGCAGTACTTC	CASSSTGSSYEQYF
TRBD2	.	TRBV6-2/TRBV6-3	TRBJ2-5	TGTGCCAGCAGTGGACTAGCGGGGGGTCCCGCCCAAGAGACCCAGTACTTC	CASSGLAGGPAQETQYF
.	.	TRBV18	TRBJ2-7	TGTGCCAGCTCACCTGAAGGACGGACTTCCTACGAGCAGTACTTC	CASSPEGRTSYEQYF
.	few	TRBV5-1	TRBJ2-4	TGCGCCAGCAGCTTGGGCGCGGGTCTCAAAAACATTCAGTACTTC	CASSLGAGLKNIQYF
TRBD2	.	TRBV19	TRBJ2-1	TGTGCCACGAGACTAGCGAGACAGAACTACAATGAGCAGTTCTTC	CATRLARQNYNEQFF
.	.	TRBV18	TRBJ1-2	TGTGCCAGCTCACCATCGGCAGGGGCATATGGCTACACCTTC	CASSPSAGAYGYTF
TRBD1	.	TRBV2	TRBJ1-3	TGTGCCAGCGAACAGGACAGGGGGCTTCGAAACACCATATATTTT	CASEQDRGLRNTIYF
TRBD1	.	TRBV6-5	TRBJ1-5	TGTGCCAGCAGAGTGGACAGGGGGAATCAGCCCCAGCATTTT	CASRVDRGNQPQHF
.	.	TRBV7-2	TRBJ2-7	TGTGCCAGCAGCTTAGCGGGTTCGGCAGGTCGACCACTTGTCTTC	CASSLAGSAGRPLVF
TRBD2	.	TRBV7-3	TRBJ2-5	TGTGCCAGCAGCTCGGGACTAGCGGGGGGGAAAGAGACCCAGTACTTC	CASSSGLAGGKETQYF
TRBD2	once	TRBV28	TRBJ2-6	TGTGCCAGCAGCGGGGGGTCTGGGGCCAACGTCCTGACTTTC	CASSGGSGANVLTF
.	once	TRBV25-1	TRBJ1-2	TGTGCCAGCAGTGAGGGGCTTGGTCACACCTTC	CASSEGLGHTF
TRBD1	.	TRBV27	TRBJ1-4	TGTGCCAGCAGTTTCGCAAAGACAGGGTACAATGAAAAACTGTTTTTT	CASSFAKTGYNEKLFF